This is a list of T cell receptor beta chains from one sample in a study of post-analysis software for immune sequencing data. TCRdb processed the PCR reads anew with MiXCR; each CDR3 protein has one entry. The table has hundreds of thousands of distinct CDR3 sequences, around 27% seen once. Sequenced: blood. The origin of the receptors is a girl aged 10-17 years with multiple sclerosis. Both conserved end residues are part of each CDR3.

V	J	CDR3
TRBV6-1	TRBJ1-2	CASSDAGVRGYTF
TRBV7-9	TRBJ2-1	CASSSAVSGGDPSKQFF
TRBV20-1	TRBJ2-1	CSAENSGYNEQFF
TRBV4-1	TRBJ2-1	CASSQGYSPYNEQFF
TRBV29-1	TRBJ1-2	CSVEPSGQAARYTF
TRBV7-2	TRBJ2-1	CASSFREGVFPSGRYNEQFF
TRBV6-5	TRBJ2-4	CARTGGPIAKNIQYF
TRBV9	TRBJ2-3	CASSVEPSTDTQYF
TRBV25-1	TRBJ2-2	CATARDTNTGELFF
TRBV5-1	TRBJ2-5	CTSSLQGALDQETQYF
TRBV12-5	TRBJ1-1	CASGLDPHRGLRNTEAFF
TRBV4-3	TRBJ2-3	CASSQPPQASGRAYGTDTQYF
TRBV20-1	TRBJ2-7	CSATSTSGIYEQYF
TRBV4-1	TRBJ2-1	CACGDSYNEQFF
TRBV2	TRBJ2-3	CASNLAPTDTQYF
TRBV5-1	TRBJ2-5	CASSFVGAPETQYF
TRBV6-6	TRBJ1-4	CASFDKRGAHNEKLFF
TRBV20-1	TRBJ2-1	CSDRGHYNEQFF
TRBV6-6	TRBJ2-1	CASSHPTSGGYNEQFF
TRBV24-1	TRBJ2-3	CATRTGTTPDTQYF
TRBV5-4	TRBJ1-2	CASSQPPRDRGPYGYTF
TRBV20-1	TRBJ2-2	CSALNKITGELFF
TRBV11-2	TRBJ2-1	CASTDASGRFNEQFF
TRBV7-9	TRBJ1-5	CASSFGGMNQPQHF
TRBV11-2	TRBJ2-6	CASAQGSGANVLTF
TRBV5-1	TRBJ2-5	CASSWGLAGYQETQYF
TRBV20-1	TRBJ1-1	CSAENRMNTEAFF
TRBV27	TRBJ2-7	CASSPRSGRVEQYF
TRBV4-1	TRBJ1-4	CASSLAGGIDEKLFF
TRBV2	NA	CASIPATRVGEQYF
TRBV12-3/TRBV12-4	TRBJ2-3	CASSLGASRTDTQYF
TRBV5-1	TRBJ1-6	CASSSEGTGFSPLHF
TRBV7-2	TRBJ2-3	CASSLVITGGVDTQYF
TRBV5-1	TRBJ1-2	CASSLAGTGNYGYTF
TRBV24-1	TRBJ2-3	CATSDPGLAGGPRPDTQYF